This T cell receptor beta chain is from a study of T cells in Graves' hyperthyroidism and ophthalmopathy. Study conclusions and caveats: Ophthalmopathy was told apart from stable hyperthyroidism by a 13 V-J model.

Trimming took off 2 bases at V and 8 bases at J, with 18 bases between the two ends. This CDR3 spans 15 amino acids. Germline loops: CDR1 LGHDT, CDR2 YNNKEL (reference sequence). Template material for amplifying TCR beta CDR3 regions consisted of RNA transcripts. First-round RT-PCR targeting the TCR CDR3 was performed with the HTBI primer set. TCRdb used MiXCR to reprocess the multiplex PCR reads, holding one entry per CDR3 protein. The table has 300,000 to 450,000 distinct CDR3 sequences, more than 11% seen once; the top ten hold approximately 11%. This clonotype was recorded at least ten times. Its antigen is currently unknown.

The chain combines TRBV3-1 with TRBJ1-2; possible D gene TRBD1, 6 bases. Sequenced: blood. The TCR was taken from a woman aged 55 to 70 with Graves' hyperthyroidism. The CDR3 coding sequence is TGTGCCAGCAGCCAAACCGGTCAGGGGCGAGGGGGCTACACCTTC. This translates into CASSQTGQGRGGYTF.